Shown below are 7 T cell receptor beta chains from a single sample sequenced in a study of shared clonotypes between healthy human individuals. TCRdb keeps only in-frame clones here, not all; method: immunoSEQ multiplex PCR. The data contain about 2 million clones, approximately 94% of them singletons. Naive CD8 populations comprised CD45RO-negative cells positively selected for CCR7, excluding terminally differentiated effector memory CD45RA+ cells. Sequenced sample: naive CD8+ T cells sorted from blood. The origin of the receptors is a man in his late teens or twenties in good health.

The genes are TRBV29-1 and TRBJ2-7; D is unresolved. The germline gives CDR1 SQVTM, CDR2 ANQGSEA. The CDR3 length is 12 residues. Trimming removed 4 bases from V and 2 bases from J, with 9 bases in between. CDR3 region: CSVASGTYEQYF. The CDR3 bases are TGCAGCGTTGCCTCTGGCACCTACGAGCAGTACTTC.

The CDR3 nucleotides read TGTGCCAGCCGCCCGGGACAGCTCTATGGCTACACCTTC. It translates to CASRPGQLYGYTF. The V call is TRBV6-5, the J call TRBJ1-2; TRBD1 matches 7 bases. With 8 bases clipped from V and 4 bases from J, the junction kept 7 bases outside the gene matches. Germline V gene data show CDR1 as MNHEY and CDR2 as SVGAGI. This CDR3 has 13 residues.

The V call is TRBV6-5, the J call TRBJ1-5; the D gene is possibly TRBD1 (5 bases). The germline V and J ends were trimmed by 0 bases and 8 bases, with 11 bases remaining between them. The CDR3 is 14 amino acids. Germline V gene data show CDR1 as MNHEY and CDR2 as SVGAGI. The CDR3 nucleotides read TGTGCCAGCAGTTACTCGACGGTGGGGGAGCCCCAGCATTTT. Protein: CASSYSTVGEPQHF.

The chain recombines TRBV9 with TRBJ2-1; D might be TRBD1 or TRBD2, each matching 5 bases. V dropped 4 bases and J dropped 0 bases, with 14 bases sitting between them. This CDR3 region has 16 residues. Germline values: CDR1 SGDLS, CDR2 YYNGEE. CDR3 sequence reads: CASSPEWGSSYNEQFF. CDR3 DNA: TGTGCCAGCAGCCCCGAGTGGGGGAGCTCCTACAATGAGCAGTTCTTC.

The rearrangement uses TRBV11-2 and TRBJ2-7; no clear D gene. Germline CDR1 and CDR2: SGHAT and FQNNGV. This CDR3 comprises 15 residues. Trimming pared 2 bases from V and 2 bases from J, leaving 13 bases between. As DNA, the CDR3 is TGTGCCAGCAGCTTAAGGCTGGCAAGAGCCTACGAGCAGTACTTC. It codes for CASSLRLARAYEQYF.

For this clone: The sample holds other DNA sequences that translate to the same CDR3. V is TRBV11-2 and J is TRBJ2-7; D unresolved. The CDR3 runs 13 residues. V lost 3 bases to trimming and J lost 2 bases, with 8 bases between them. Per the germline V gene, CDR1 is SGHAT and CDR2 is FQNNGV. In nucleotides, the CDR3 is TGTGCCAGCAGCTTGAGGACGGCCTACGAGCAGTACTTC. Amino acid sequence: CASSLRTAYEQYF. Drawing the rest from reference TRBV11-2 and TRBJ2-7, the complete variable domain is EAGVAQSPRYKIIEKRQSVAFWCNPISGHATLYWYQQILGQGPKLLIQFQNNGVVDDSQLPKDRFSAERLKGVDSTLKIQPAKLEDSAVYLCASSLRTAYEQYFGPGTRLTVT.

V and J are TRBV4-1 and TRBJ2-5; D may be TRBD2 (7 bases). This CDR3 has 17 amino acids. Germline CDR1 and CDR2: MGHRA and YSYEKL. V was cut by 2 bases and J by 2 bases, with 18 bases left in between. As DNA, the CDR3 is TGCGCCAGCAGCCAAAACCCAGGGGAGGGGATGCAAGAGACCCAGTACTTC. Protein sequence: CASSQNPGEGMQETQYF.